This T cell receptor beta chain was found in a study of regulatory T cells in long-lasting Graves disease. Trimming pared 4 bases from V and 4 bases from J, leaving 16 bases between. This CDR3 region has 15 residues. CDR1 and CDR2 from the germline V gene are MNHEY and SVGAGI. Both iRepertoire HTBI primers and Arm-PCR of CDR3 regions were used to build the TCR beta libraries. MiXCR, applied by TCRdb to the multiplex PCR reads, yields one record per CDR3 protein. The data show roughly 400,000 distinct CDR3 sequences, roughly 23% seen once. Described time point: persistent/refractory GD, antithyroid drugs over 5 years with positive TRAb. PBMCs provided the RNA from which the TCR library was made. Patients came from an endocrinology department in Xi'an, China. This clonotype has a handful of counts.

The origin of this receptor is a female donor with Graves disease. This specimen consisted of peripheral blood mononuclear cells (PBMCs), obtained when the disease was refractory, from a patient treated with antithyroid drugs. This chain uses TRBV6-5 with TRBJ2-5, with no clear D. The DNA of the CDR3 is TGTGCCAGCAGTTCCCAATCCGCCCCAAGAGAGACCCAGTACTTC. Protein: CASSSQSAPRETQYF.